This section outlines one TCR beta chain sequence together with its context. Its target is not known. The data were taken from a study of vaccination and CD4 T cells after COVID-19. Study context: For post-vaccine samples, collection took place a median about 72 days after dose two, ranging from 14 to 241.

The treatment denotes: 10-day PBMC culture with coronavirus spike peptide pools or control peptides (ViraFEST assay). Cultured CD4+ T-cell DNA underwent Oncomine TCR Beta short-read sequencing. TCRdb analysed the PCR reads with MiXCR anew, one entry per CDR3 protein. The table shows some 15,000 distinct CDR3 sequences, with 40% to 60% occurring only once. This TCR was sampled from a human donor who had recovered from COVID-19. This specimen was CD4+ T cells from blood, cultured in vitro, taken before SARS-CoV-2 vaccination.

DNA for the CDR3: TGTGCCACCAGTGATTCACCGGGACTAGCGGGCAGCACAGATACGCAGTATTTT. It is translated as CATSDSPGLAGSTDTQYF. The rearrangement links TRBV24-1 to TRBJ2-3; 12 positions agree with TRBD2. The CDR3 runs 18 residues. V was clipped by 2 bases and J by 0 bases; unmatched bases: 5. Germline loops: CDR1 KGHDR, CDR2 SFDVKD.